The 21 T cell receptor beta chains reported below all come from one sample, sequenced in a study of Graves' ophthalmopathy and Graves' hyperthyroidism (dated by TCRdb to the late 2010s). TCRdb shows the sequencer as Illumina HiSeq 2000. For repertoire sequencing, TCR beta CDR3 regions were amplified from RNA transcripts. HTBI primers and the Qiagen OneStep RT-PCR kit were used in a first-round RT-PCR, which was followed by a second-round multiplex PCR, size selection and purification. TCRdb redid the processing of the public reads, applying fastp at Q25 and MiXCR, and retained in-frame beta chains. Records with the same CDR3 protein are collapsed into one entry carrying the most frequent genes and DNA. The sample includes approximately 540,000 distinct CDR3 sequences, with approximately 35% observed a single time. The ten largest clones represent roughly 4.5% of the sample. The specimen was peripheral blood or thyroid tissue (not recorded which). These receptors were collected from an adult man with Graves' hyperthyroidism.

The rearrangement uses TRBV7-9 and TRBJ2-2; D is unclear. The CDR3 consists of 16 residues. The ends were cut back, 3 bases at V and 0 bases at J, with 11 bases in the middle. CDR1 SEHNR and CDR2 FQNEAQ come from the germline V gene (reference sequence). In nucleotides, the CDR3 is TGTGCCAGCAGCTTCTTATCAAGGGCGAACACCGGGGAGCTGTTTTTT. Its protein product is CASSFLSRANTGELFF.

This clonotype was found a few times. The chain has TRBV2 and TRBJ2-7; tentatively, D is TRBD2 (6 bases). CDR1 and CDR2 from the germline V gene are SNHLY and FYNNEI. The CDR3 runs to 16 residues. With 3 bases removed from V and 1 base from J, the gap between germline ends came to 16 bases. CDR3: CASSEEGAEASYEQYF. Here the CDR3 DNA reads TGTGCCAGCAGTGAGGAGGGAGCGGAGGCTTCCTACGAGCAGTACTTC.

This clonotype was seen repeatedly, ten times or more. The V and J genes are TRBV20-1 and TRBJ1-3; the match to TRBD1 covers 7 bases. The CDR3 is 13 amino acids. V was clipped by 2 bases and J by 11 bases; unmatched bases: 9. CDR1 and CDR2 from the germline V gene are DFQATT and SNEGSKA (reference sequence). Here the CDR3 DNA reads TGCAGTGCTAGAACGACAGGGTCAGGGGCCATATATTTT. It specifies CSARTTGSGAIYF.

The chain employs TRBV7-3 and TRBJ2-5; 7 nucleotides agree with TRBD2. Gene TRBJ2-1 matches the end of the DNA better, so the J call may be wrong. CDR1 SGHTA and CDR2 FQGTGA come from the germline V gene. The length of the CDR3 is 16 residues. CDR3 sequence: CASSSESGRRYNEQFF. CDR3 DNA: TGTGCCAGCAGCTCAGAGTCCGGGAGGAGATACAATGAGCAGTTCTTC.

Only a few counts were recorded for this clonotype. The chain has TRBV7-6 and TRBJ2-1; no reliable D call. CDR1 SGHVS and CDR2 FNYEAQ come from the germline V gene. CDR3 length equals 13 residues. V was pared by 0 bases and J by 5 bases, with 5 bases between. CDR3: CASSLALHNEQFF. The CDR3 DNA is TGTGCCAGCAGCTTAGCGCTCCACAATGAGCAGTTCTTC.

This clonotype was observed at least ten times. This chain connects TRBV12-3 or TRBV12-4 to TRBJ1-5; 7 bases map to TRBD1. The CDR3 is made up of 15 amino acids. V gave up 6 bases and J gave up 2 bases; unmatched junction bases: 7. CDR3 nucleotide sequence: TGTGCCAGCAGCTATCGACAGGGCGGCAATCAGCCCCAGCATTTT. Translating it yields CASSYRQGGNQPQHF.

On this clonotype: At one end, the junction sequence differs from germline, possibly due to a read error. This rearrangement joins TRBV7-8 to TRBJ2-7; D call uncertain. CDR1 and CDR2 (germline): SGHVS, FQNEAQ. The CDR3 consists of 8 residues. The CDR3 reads CASSPQIF. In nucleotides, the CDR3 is TGTGCCAGCAGCCCCCAGATCTTC.

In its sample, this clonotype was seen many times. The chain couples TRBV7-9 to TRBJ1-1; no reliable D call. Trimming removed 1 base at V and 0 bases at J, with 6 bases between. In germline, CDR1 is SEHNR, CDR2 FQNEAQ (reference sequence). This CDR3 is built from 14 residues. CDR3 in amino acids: CASSLDRLNTEAFF. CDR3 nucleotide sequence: TGTGCCAGCAGCTTAGATCGGTTGAACACTGAAGCTTTCTTT.

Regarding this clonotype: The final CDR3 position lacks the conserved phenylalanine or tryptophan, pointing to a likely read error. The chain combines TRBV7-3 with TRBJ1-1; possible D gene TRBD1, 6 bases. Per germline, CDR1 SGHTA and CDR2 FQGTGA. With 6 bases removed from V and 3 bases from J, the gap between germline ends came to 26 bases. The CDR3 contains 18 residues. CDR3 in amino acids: CASSYGGGANVFYTEAFI. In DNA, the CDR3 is TGTGCCAGCAGTTACGGTGGGGGCGCGAATGTTTTCTACACTGAAGCTTTCATT.

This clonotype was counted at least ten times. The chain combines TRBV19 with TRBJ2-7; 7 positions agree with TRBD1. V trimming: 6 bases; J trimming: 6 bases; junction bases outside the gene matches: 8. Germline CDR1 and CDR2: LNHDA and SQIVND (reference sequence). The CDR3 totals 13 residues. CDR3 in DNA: TGTGCCAGTAGCGAGAACAGGGGTGGCGAGCAGTACTTC. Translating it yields CASSENRGGEQYF.

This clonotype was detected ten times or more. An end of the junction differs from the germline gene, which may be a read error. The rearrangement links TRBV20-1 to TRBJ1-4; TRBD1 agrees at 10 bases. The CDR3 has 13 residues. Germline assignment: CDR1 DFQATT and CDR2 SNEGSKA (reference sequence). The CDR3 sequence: CSARDPGQGPPLF. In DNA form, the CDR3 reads TGCAGTGCTAGAGACCCGGGACAGGGGCCACCACTCTTT.

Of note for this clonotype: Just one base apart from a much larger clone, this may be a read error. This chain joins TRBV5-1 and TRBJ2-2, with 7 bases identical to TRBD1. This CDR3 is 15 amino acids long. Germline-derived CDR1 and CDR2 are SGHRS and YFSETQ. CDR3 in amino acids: CASSRQGSNTGELSF. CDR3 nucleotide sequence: TGCGCCAGCAGTCGACAGGGATCGAACACCGGGGAGCTGTCTTTT. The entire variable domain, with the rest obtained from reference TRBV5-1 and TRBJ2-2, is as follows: KAGVTQTPRYLIKTRGQQVTLSCSPISGHRSVSWYQQTPGQGLQFLFEYFSETQRNKGNFPGRFSGRQFSNSRSEMNVSTLELGDSALYLCASSRQGSNTGELSFGEGSRLTVL.

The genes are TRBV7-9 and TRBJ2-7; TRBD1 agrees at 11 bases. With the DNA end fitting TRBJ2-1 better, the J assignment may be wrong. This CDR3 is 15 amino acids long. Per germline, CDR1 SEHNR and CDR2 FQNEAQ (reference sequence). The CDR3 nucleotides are TGTGCCAGCAGGATCGGGACAGGGGGTGGCAATGAGCAGTTCTTC. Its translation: CASRIGTGGGNEQFF.

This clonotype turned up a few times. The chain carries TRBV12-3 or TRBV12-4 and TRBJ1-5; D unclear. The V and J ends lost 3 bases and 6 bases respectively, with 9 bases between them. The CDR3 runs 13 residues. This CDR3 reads CASSFRVVQPQHF. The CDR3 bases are TGTGCCAGCAGTTTCCGGGTGGTTCAGCCCCAGCATTTT.

Written as DNA, the CDR3 is TGTGCCAGCAGTAGTCAACAGGGGAACACTGAAGCTTTCTTT. It specifies CASSSQQGNTEAFF. This rearrangement joins TRBV7-9 to TRBJ1-1; D may be TRBD1 (6 bases). This CDR3 is built from 14 residues. CDR1 and CDR2 from the germline V gene are SEHNR and FQNEAQ (reference sequence). The V end was cut by 6 bases, the J end by 1 base, with 12 bases between.

The chain's CDR3 is CASSLQGAPYEQYF. CDR3 sequence (DNA): TGTGCCAGCAGCTTACAGGGGGCCCCCTACGAGCAGTACTTC. J is TRBJ2-7 and V is TRBV7-9, with 8 bases lining up with TRBD1. CDR3 size: 14 residues. Germline trimming cut 2 bases from V and 2 bases from J; bases unmatched to any gene: 2. Germline CDR1 is SEHNR and CDR2 is FQNEAQ (reference sequence).

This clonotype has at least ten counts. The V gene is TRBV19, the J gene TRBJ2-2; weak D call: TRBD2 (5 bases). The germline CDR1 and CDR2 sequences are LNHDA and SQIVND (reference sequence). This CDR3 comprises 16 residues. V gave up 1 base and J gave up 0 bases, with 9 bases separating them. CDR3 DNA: TGTGCCAGTAGTATAGGGAGCGGTGCGAACACCGGGGAGCTGTTTTTT. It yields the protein CASSIGSGANTGELFF.

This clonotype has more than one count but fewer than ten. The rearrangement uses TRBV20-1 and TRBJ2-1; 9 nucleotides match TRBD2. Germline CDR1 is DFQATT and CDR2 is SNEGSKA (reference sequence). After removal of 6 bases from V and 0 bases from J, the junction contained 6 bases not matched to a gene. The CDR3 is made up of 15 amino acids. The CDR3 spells CSAYVLAGSYNEQFF. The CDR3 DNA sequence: TGCAGTGCCTACGTACTAGCGGGCTCCTACAATGAGCAGTTCTTC.

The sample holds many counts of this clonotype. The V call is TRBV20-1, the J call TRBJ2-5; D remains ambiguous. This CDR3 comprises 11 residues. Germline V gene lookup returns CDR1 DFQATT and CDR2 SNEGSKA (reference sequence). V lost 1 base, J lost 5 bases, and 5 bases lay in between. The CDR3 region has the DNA TGCAGTGCTAGAGGCCCCGAGACCCAGTACTTC. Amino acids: CSARGPETQYF.

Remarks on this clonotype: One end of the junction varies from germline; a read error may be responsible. CDR3 nucleotides: TGTGTCAGCAGTTTGGGCCCAAACACTGAAGCTTTCTTT. It encodes CVSSLGPNTEAFF. The rearrangement links TRBV12-3 or TRBV12-4 to TRBJ1-1; no firm D call. There are 13 residues in the CDR3.

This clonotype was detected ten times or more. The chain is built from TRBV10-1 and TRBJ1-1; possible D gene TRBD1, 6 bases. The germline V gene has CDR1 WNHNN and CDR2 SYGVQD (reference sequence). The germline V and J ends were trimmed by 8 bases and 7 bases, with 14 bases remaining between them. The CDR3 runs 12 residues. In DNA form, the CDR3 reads TGCGCCAGCTCCGGGCAGGGGAGTGAAGCTTTCTTT. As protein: CASSGQGSEAFF.